This is a list of T cell receptor beta chains from one sample in a study of T cell responses to AZD1222 COVID-19 vaccine. This table comes from immunoSEQ multiplex PCR, and its TCRdb copy is limited to in-frame clones, with some not included. This sample has 150,000 or so clones, with approximately 90% found just once. The sequenced sample was peripheral blood, obtained on day 0 of AZD1222 vaccination. The receptors here all came from an adult in good health. Each CDR3 is given with its conserved first and last residue. D genes are given only for firm matches.

>TRBV29-1|.|TRBJ2-3
TGCAGCGTTGGAGATACGCAGTATTTT
CSVGDTQYF
>TRBV7-6|.|TRBJ2-7
TGTGCCAGCAGCTTAGTAGCAAACGTCCAGCGGCCCTACGAGCAGTACTTC
CASSLVANVQRPYEQYF
>TRBV29-1|TRBD1|TRBJ1-5
TGCAGCGTGGGGACAGGGCCGCAGCAGCCCCAGCATTTT
CSVGTGPQQPQHF
>TRBV5-1|.|TRBJ2-4
TGCGCCAGCAGCCGTACAGGGGCCAAAAACATTCAGTACTTC
CASSRTGAKNIQYF
>TRBV27|.|TRBJ2-7
TGTGCCAGCAGTTTAGGGGGGACGCACTCCTACGAGCAGTACTTC
CASSLGGTHSYEQYF
>TRBV28|TRBD2|TRBJ2-7
TGTGCCAGCAGCCCGGGACTAGCGGGAGTGAAAGCCTACGAGCAGTACTTC
CASSPGLAGVKAYEQYF
>TRBV6-5|.|TRBJ1-2
TGTGCCAGCAGACGAAGGGCTAACTATGGCTACACCTTC
CASRRRANYGYTF
>TRBV3-1/TRBV3-2|TRBD2|TRBJ2-7
TGTGCCAGCAGCCAAGATGTGAGAGGACTAGCGGGAGAGTACGAGCAGTACTTC
CASSQDVRGLAGEYEQYF
>TRBV7-8|.|TRBJ2-7
TGTGCCAGCAGCTTAGGCCTAGCGACCTACGAGCAGTACTTC
CASSLGLATYEQYF
>TRBV30|.|TRBJ2-7
TGTGCCTGGGGGGAGCAGTACTTC
CAWGEQYF
>TRBV5-6|.|TRBJ2-3
TGTGCCAGCAGTTCTGGGGTTGACACAGATACGCAGTATTTT
CASSSGVDTDTQYF
>TRBV19|.|TRBJ1-5
TGTGCCAGTAGTAATTCAGTCAACAATCAGCCCCAGCATTTT
CASSNSVNNQPQHF
>TRBV2|.|TRBJ2-2
TGTGCCAGCAAGGTGGAGCGCGACACCGGGGAGCTGTTTTTT
CASKVERDTGELFF
>TRBV10-3|.|TRBJ2-3
TGTGCCGCCCGGGACAAAACAGATACGCAGTATTTT
CAARDKTDTQYF
>TRBV5-1|TRBD1|TRBJ2-7
TGCGCCAGCAGCTCGGCCGGGACAGGCAACGAGCAGTACTTC
CASSSAGTGNEQYF